This T cell receptor (beta chain) was identified in a study of T cells in localized non-small cell lung cancer. Study results and limitations: Longer overall survival associated with higher blood T cell density; shorter survival with higher adjacent-lung clonality. There were a median 57 of the top 100 tumor clones appearing in adjacent lung. Uninvolved nearby lung showed the greatest T cell clonality, exceeding that found in tumor. Sequencing covered just one tumor region, so heterogeneity cannot be ruled out.

Assay: immunoSEQ multiplex PCR; the TCRdb copy retains only in-frame clones and omits some. There are more than 10,000 clones in the sample; 28% occur only once, and 7.2% lies in the top ten. Trimming took off 4 bases at V and 1 base at J, with 11 bases between the two ends. The CDR3 totals 14 residues. Germline V CDR1 and CDR2: SGHDN, FVKESK. A note on this clone: Its target is unknown.

The sequenced sample was lung tumor tissue, obtained before any cancer treatment. The V call is TRBV14, the J call TRBJ2-7; the D is unclear. The receptor's source is a female donor aged 60 or older with stage I lung adenocarcinoma. This CDR3 is CASSLRLGSYEQYF. In nucleotides, the CDR3 is TGTGCCAGCAGCCTTCGACTGGGTTCCTACGAGCAGTACTTC.